Below are 18 T cell receptor beta chains sequenced from a single sample in a study of T cell repertoires in ileal Crohn's disease. Libraries were prepared by immunoSEQ multiplex PCR; TCRdb keeps only in-frame clonotypes and omits some of them. This sample yields 6,500 to 10,000 clones, of which roughly 72% are seen a single time; more than 4.5% belongs to the top ten. Sequences were obtained from ileal tissue. The receptors were sampled from an adult with Crohn's disease.

This CDR3 is CASSVGGGQVGNEQFF. For the CDR3, the DNA is TGTGCCAGCAGCGTAGGGGGGGGACAGGTGGGCAATGAGCAGTTCTTC. V usage is TRBV9 and J usage is TRBJ2-1; D is perhaps TRBD1 (8 bases). Between the trimmed V and J ends, which lost 0 bases and 6 bases, there was a span of 16 bases. Germline V gene lookup returns CDR1 SGDLS and CDR2 YYNGEE. This CDR3 spans 16 amino acids.

The chain couples TRBV10-2 to TRBJ2-4; TRBD1 is a possible D gene (5 bases). Per the germline V gene, CDR1 is WSHSY and CDR2 is SAAADI. V lost 5 bases and J 7 bases, leaving 12 bases between the germline ends. The CDR3 has 13 residues. The CDR3 sequence: CASSTGRVNIQYF. CDR3 nucleotides: TGCGCCAGCAGTACAGGCCGGGTGAACATTCAGTACTTC.

This chain uses TRBV10-3 with TRBJ1-5; the match to TRBD1 covers 7 bases. There are 15 residues in the CDR3. V dropped 4 bases and J dropped 4; count of bases not matched to a gene: 7. From germline, CDR1 is ENHRY and CDR2 SYGVKD. CDR3 residues: CAISARDSLNQPQHF. CDR3 coding DNA: TGTGCCATCAGTGCTAGGGACAGCCTGAATCAGCCCCAGCATTTT.

The chain carries TRBV12-5 and TRBJ2-5; D may be TRBD1 (6 bases). The germline V gene has CDR1 LGHNT and CDR2 FRNRAP. The CDR3 sequence is 15 residues long. V lost 1 base and J lost 0, with 9 bases in between. In DNA form, the CDR3 reads TGTGCTAGTGGTTTGGGCACAGGGAACCAAGAGACCCAGTACTTC. Protein product: CASGLGTGNQETQYF.

The V and J genes are TRBV9 and TRBJ2-1, with 8 bases that match TRBD2. V was pared by 0 bases and J by 4 bases, with 3 bases of the junction left unmatched. This CDR3 spans 15 amino acids. The germline V gene has CDR1 SGDLS and CDR2 YYNGEE. The CDR3 sequence: CASSVVAGRYNEQFF. The CDR3 DNA is TGTGCCAGCAGCGTAGTAGCGGGGAGATACAATGAGCAGTTCTTC. The full variable domain, completed using reference TRBV9 and TRBJ2-1, is DSGVTQTPKHLITATGQRVTLRCSPRSGDLSVYWYQQSLDQGLQFLIQYYNGEERAKGNILERFSAQQFPDLHSELNLSSLELGDSALYFCASSVVAGRYNEQFFGPGTRLTVL.

J is TRBJ2-4 and V is TRBV2; D is unresolved. The V gene lost 2 bases and the J gene lost 0 bases, with 8 bases spanning the gap. The CDR3 sequence is 15 residues long. In germline, CDR1 is SNHLY, CDR2 FYNNEI. CDR3 nucleotide sequence: TGTGCCAGCAGTGAACGAGGTGTAGCCAAAAACATTCAGTACTTC. This gives the protein CASSERGVAKNIQYF.

As for this clone: Other DNA sequences within the sample encode an identical CDR3. V is TRBV10-1 and J is TRBJ2-7; no firm D call. Germline loops: CDR1 WNHNN, CDR2 SYGVQD (reference sequence). There are 14 residues in the CDR3. V dropped 0 bases and J dropped 0 bases, with 6 bases sitting between them. CDR3 protein: CASSESGNSYEQYF. As DNA, the CDR3 is TGCGCCAGCAGTGAGTCTGGCAACTCCTACGAGCAGTACTTC.

This clone was counted a few times. V usage is TRBV21-1 and J usage is TRBJ1-1; TRBD1, as called in the table, went unchecked against the DNA. TRBV21-1 is annotated as a pseudogene. CDR3 length: 18 residues. CDR3 in amino acids: CASSGPGFRGRGNTEAFF. DNA of the CDR3: TGTGCCAGCAGCGGTCCGGGATTCAGGGGGCGAGGGAACACTGAAGCTTTCTTT.

The chain employs TRBV9 and TRBJ2-1; 8 nucleotides align to TRBD2. Germline CDR1 and CDR2: SGDLS and YYNGEE. V lost 1 base to trimming and J lost 3 bases; unmatched junction nucleotides: 3. This CDR3 has 15 residues. The CDR3, as DNA: TGTGCCAGCAGCGTACAAGCGGGGGTCTACAATGAGCAGTTCTTC. It translates to CASSVQAGVYNEQFF.

Comments on this clone: Other DNA sequences in this specimen translate into the identical CDR3. The chain recombines TRBV7-2 with TRBJ2-7; D ambiguous. This CDR3 has 12 amino acids. In germline, CDR1 is SGHTA, CDR2 FQGNSA. Trimming stripped 3 bases from V and 4 bases from J, with 7 bases between. The DNA of the CDR3 is TGTGCCAGCAGCTTCCCCCGGTACGAGCAGTACTTC. Protein product: CASSFPRYEQYF.

Within the sample, this clone is medium-sized. The genes are TRBV2 and TRBJ1-2; D possibly corresponds to TRBD1 (6 bases). There are 13 residues in the CDR3. Germline-derived CDR1 and CDR2 are SNHLY and FYNNEI. V lost 6 bases and J lost 8, with 16 bases in between. This CDR3 reads CASSPRNRDGYTF. CDR3 nucleotide sequence: TGTGCCAGCAGCCCCAGGAACAGGGACGGCTACACCTTC.

The chain links TRBV18 to TRBJ1-4; 7 bases map to TRBD1. Losses at the gene ends were 3 bases for V and 5 bases for J; bases not matched to a gene: 6. CDR3 length: 15 residues. From germline, CDR1 is KGHSH and CDR2 LQKENI. The CDR3 here is CASSPPGQTNEKLFF. Written as DNA, the CDR3 is TGTGCCAGCTCACCTCCGGGACAGACGAATGAAAAACTGTTTTTT.

The chain joins TRBV2 to TRBJ2-7, with unresolved D. CDR3 length: 13 amino acids. The germline V and J ends were trimmed by 6 bases and 5 bases, with 14 bases remaining between them. Per germline, CDR1 SNHLY and CDR2 FYNNEI. CDR3 sequence: CASSLDTLDEQYF. The CDR3 coding sequence is TGTGCCAGCAGCCTTGACACCTTAGACGAGCAGTACTTC.

V and J are TRBV19 and TRBJ2-7; D gene ambiguous. The germline CDR1 and CDR2 sequences are LNHDA and SQIVND (reference sequence). This CDR3 is 15 amino acids long. Trimming left V 3 bases short and J 2 bases short, with 14 bases between. CDR3 sequence: CASSINAAEAYEQYF. Here the CDR3 DNA reads TGTGCCAGTAGTATTAATGCGGCCGAGGCCTACGAGCAGTACTTC.

A few counts support this clone. This chain connects TRBV5-1 to TRBJ2-7; D is possibly TRBD1 (7 bases). Germline lookup yields CDR1 SGHRS and CDR2 YFSETQ. V dropped 0 bases and J dropped 1 base, with 17 bases sitting between them. The CDR3 length is 17 residues. This chain's CDR3 is CASSLEDYNRGSYEQYF. The CDR3 DNA is TGCGCCAGCAGCTTGGAGGACTACAACAGGGGATCCTACGAGCAGTACTTC. The full variable domain, its missing parts supplied by reference TRBV5-1 and TRBJ2-7, is KAGVTQTPRYLIKTRGQQVTLSCSPISGHRSVSWYQQTPGQGLQFLFEYFSETQRNKGNFPGRFSGRQFSNSRSEMNVSTLELGDSALYLCASSLEDYNRGSYEQYFGPGTRLTVT.

The chain links TRBV27 to TRBJ1-5, with D unclear. Deletions cut 5 bases from V and 6 bases from J, with 11 bases between. This CDR3 is 13 amino acids long. CDR1 is MNHEY and CDR2 is SMNVEV in the germline V gene (reference sequence). The CDR3 DNA is TGTGCCAGCAGTATTACTTCCTTTCAGCCCCAGCATTTT. Translated: CASSITSFQPQHF.

CDR3 sequence reads: CASSSYSGFDTDTQYF. CDR3 nucleotide sequence: TGCGCCAGCAGCTCTTATAGCGGGTTTGACACAGATACGCAGTATTTT. The chain links TRBV5-1 to TRBJ2-3, with 7 bases aligning to TRBD2. The V segment lost 3 bases and the J segment 2 bases; nucleotides outside the gene matches: 9. CDR3 length equals 16 residues. Germline CDR1 is SGHRS and CDR2 is YFSETQ.

This clone was recorded once. The gene calls are TRBV10-1 and TRBJ2-2, with D perhaps matching TRBD1 (6 bases). V lost 6 bases to trimming and J lost 5 bases, with 13 bases between them. The CDR3 runs to 14 residues. Germline CDR1 reads WNHNN; CDR2 reads SYGVQD (reference sequence). The CDR3 DNA reads as TGCGCCAGCAGCGGACAGCGAGGGACCGGGGAGCTGTTTTTT. It specifies CASSGQRGTGELFF.